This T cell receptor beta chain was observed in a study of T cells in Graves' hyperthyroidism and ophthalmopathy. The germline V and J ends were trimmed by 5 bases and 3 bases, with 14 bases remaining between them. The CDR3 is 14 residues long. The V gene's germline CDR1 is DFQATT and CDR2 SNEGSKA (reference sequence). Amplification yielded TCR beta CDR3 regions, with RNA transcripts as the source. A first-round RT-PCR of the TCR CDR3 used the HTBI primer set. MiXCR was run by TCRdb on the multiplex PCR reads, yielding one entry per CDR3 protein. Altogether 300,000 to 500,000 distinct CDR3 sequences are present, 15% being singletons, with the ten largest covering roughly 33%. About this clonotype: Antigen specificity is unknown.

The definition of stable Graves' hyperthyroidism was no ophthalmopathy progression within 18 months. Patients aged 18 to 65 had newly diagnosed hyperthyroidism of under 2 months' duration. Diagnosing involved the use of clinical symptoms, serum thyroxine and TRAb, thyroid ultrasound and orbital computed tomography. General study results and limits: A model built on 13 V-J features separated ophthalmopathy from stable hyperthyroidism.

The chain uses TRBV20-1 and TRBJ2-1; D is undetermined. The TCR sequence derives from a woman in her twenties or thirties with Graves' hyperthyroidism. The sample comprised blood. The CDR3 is CSAPTLNNYNEQFF. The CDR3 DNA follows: TGCAGTGCTCCTACACTGAACAACTACAATGAGCAGTTCTTC.